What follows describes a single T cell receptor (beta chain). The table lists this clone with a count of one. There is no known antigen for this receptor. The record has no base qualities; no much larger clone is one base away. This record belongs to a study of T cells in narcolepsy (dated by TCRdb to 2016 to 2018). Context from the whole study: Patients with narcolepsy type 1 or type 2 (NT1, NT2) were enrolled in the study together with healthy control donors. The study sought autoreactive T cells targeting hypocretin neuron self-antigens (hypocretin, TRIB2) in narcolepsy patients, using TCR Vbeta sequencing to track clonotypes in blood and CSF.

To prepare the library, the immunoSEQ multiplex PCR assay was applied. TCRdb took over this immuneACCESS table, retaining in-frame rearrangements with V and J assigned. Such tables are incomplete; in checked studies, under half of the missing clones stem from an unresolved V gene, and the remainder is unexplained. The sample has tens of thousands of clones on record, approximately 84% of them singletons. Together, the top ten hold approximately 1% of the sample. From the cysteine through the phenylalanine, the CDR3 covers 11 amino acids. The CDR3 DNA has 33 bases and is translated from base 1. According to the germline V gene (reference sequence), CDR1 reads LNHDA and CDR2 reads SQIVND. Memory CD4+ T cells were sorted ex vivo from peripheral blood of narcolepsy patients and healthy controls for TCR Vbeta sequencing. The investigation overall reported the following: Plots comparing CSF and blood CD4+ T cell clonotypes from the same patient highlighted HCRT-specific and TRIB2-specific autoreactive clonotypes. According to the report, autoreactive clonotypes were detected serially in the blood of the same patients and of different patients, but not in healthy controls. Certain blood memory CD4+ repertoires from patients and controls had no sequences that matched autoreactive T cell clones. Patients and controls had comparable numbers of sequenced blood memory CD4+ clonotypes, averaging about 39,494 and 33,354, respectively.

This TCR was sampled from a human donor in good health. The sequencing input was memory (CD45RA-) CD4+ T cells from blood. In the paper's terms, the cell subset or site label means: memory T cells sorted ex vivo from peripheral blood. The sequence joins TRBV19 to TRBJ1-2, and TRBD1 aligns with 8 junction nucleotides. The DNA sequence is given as TGTGCTCCGACAGGGGCTCTAGGCTACACCTTC. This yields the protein CAPTGALGYTF.